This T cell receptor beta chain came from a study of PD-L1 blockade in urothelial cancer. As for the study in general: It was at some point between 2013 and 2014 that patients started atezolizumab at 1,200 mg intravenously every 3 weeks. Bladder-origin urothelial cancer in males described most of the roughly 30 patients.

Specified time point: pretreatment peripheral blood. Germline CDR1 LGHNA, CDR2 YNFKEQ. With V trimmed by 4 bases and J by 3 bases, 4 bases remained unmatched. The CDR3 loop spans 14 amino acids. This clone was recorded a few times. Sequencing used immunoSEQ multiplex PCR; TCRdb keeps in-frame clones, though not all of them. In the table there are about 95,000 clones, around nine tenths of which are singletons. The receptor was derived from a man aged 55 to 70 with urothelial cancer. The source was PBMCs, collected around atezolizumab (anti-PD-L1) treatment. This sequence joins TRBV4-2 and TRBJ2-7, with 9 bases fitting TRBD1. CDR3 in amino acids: CASSPGTGIYEQYF. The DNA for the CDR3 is TGTGCCAGCAGCCCCGGGACAGGGATCTACGAGCAGTACTTC.